This TCR beta chain comes out of a study of blood T cell repertoires in COVID-19. Study context: Sample material is recorded as cDNA or gDNA derived from T cells, B-cell-depleted T cells, or PBMCs.

As processed by the authors: Reference gene primer amplification in the assay estimated nucleated cell counts. Here immunoSEQ multiplex PCR was the method, and the copy in TCRdb shows in-frame clones only, minus some. That table is the source of V, J and clone size, and D and trimming were worked out from the DNA. This sample has 260,000 or so clones; roughly 90% occur once, and the top ten carry over 0.55%. This CDR3 region has 17 residues. The trim removed 3 bases at V and 3 bases at J, leaving 11 bases unmatched. In germline, CDR1 is MNHNS, CDR2 SASEGT. This sequence originates from a human donor in a cohort sampled during active COVID-19. The chain employs TRBV6-1 and TRBJ2-3; 8 bases match TRBD1. The sample taken for sequencing was peripheral blood. The CDR3 DNA is TGTGCCAGCAGTGACACCCAGGACAGGGTTTGGACAGATACGCAGTATTTT. As protein: CASSDTQDRVWTDTQYF.